This entry is about one T cell receptor beta chain. Its target is unknown. This sample stems from a study of human T cells and chemical hapten exposure. Whole-study results and caveats: Higher patch test scores went with higher counts of PT1 expanded TCRs.

The time point denotes: patch test 1, 2 weeks after DPC sensitization. The treatment is: therapeutic diphenylcyclopropenone sensitization with weekly scalp DPC. TCRdb ran MiXCR on the RACE reads and lists one entry per CDR3 protein. The sample has 300,000 to 400,000 distinct CDR3 sequences, under 8% seen once. V was trimmed by 4 bases and J by 7 bases, leaving 1 base between them. From germline, CDR1 is SQVTM and CDR2 ANQGSEA. The CDR3 runs to 8 residues. The gene calls are TRBV29-1 and TRBJ2-5; D remains unclear. This sequence originates from a woman aged 18-29 years with alopecia areata. Some clones in this sample may be carry-over from other donors' samples. Specimen: whole blood, collected in connection with sensitization to the hapten diphenylcyclopropenone (DPC). CDR3 sequence: CSVGTQYF. The CDR3 DNA reads as TGCAGCGTTGGGACCCAGTACTTC.